A single sample is the source of the 3 T cell receptor beta chains below, sequenced in a study of cytomegalovirus exposure and HLA in healthy donors. Amplification used 60 Vbeta primers and 13 Jbeta primers. Here immunoSEQ multiplex PCR was the method, and the copy in TCRdb shows in-frame clones only, minus some. Across approximately 40,000 clones, the top ten clones capture approximately 5.9% of the sample. Sequenced sample: PBMCs. These receptor sequences come from a human donor in good health.

The chain links TRBV12-5 to TRBJ2-3; unclear D gene. The germline V gene encodes CDR1 LGHNT and CDR2 FRNRAP. V lost 6 bases, J lost 5 bases, and 9 bases lay in between. This CDR3 has 12 residues. In DNA, the CDR3 is TGTGCTAGTGGCCCGTCCAGAGATACGCAGTATTTT. Protein: CASGPSRDTQYF.

This chain uses TRBV25-1 with TRBJ1-1; weak D call: TRBD1 (5 bases). CDR1 MGHDK and CDR2 SYGVNS come from the germline V gene. The V gene lost 7 bases and the J gene lost 5 bases, with 17 bases spanning the gap. The CDR3 covers 14 residues. The CDR3 protein is CASTRDSRTTEAFF. Written as DNA, the CDR3 is TGTGCCAGCACCCGGGACTCTCGAACAACTGAAGCTTTCTTT.

The rearrangement joins TRBV7-2 to TRBJ2-7, with D tentatively TRBD2 (7 bases). Germline CDR1 and CDR2: SGHTA and FQGNSA. Trimming shortened V by 3 bases and J by 4 bases, and 13 bases separated the two germline ends. The CDR3 length is 14 residues. The CDR3 is CASSFRRGAYEQYF. The CDR3 DNA sequence: TGTGCCAGCAGCTTCAGACGGGGGGCGTACGAGCAGTACTTC.